These 30 T cell receptor beta chains came from one sample sequenced in a study of shared clonotypes between healthy human individuals. Generated by immunoSEQ multiplex PCR, the TCRdb table keeps only in-frame clones and is missing some. Of some 1,100,000 clones in the sample, 70% to 80% are singletons; the top ten hold under 0.65%. The sequenced sample consisted of memory CD4+ T cells from PBMCs. The subset: CD45RA-negative fraction. The receptor source for this set is a man aged 18 to 30 in good health. Some clones in this sample may be carry-over from other donors' samples.

The rearrangement links TRBV21-1 to TRBJ2-7; the table assigns TRBD2, which was not confirmed against the DNA. TRBV21-1 is assigned pseudogene status. The CDR3 runs to 14 residues. The CDR3 reads CASVPLARPNEQYF. Here the CDR3 DNA reads TGTGCCAGCGTACCTCTAGCGAGACCCAACGAGCAGTACTTC.

CDR3 residues: CASRGERDNYNEQFF. DNA of the CDR3: TGCGCCAGCAGGGGAGAGCGGGACAACTACAATGAGCAGTTCTTC. This chain links TRBV5-1 with TRBJ2-1; the D gene is possibly TRBD2 (7 bases). Per the germline V gene, CDR1 is SGHRS and CDR2 is YFSETQ. The CDR3 has 15 amino acids. The V end lost 5 bases, the J end lost 3 bases, and 15 bases lay between the germline ends.

The chain couples TRBV29-1 to TRBJ2-3, with 7 bases that match TRBD2. The CDR3 has 13 amino acids. The V and J ends lost 4 bases and 3 bases, in that order; junction bases with no gene match: 4. Germline V CDR1 and CDR2: SQVTM, ANQGSEA. CDR3 DNA sequence: TGCAGCGTTGGTTTGCGGGAGACAGATACGCAGTATTTT. Protein sequence: CSVGLRETDTQYF.

The chain couples TRBV6-5 to TRBJ2-7, with D tentatively TRBD2 (6 bases). Trimming took off 8 bases at V and 0 bases at J, with 14 bases between the two ends. CDR1 is MNHEY, CDR2 SVGAGI, per germline. This CDR3 has 14 residues. The CDR3: CASVRDGSSYEQYF. Written as DNA, the CDR3 is TGTGCCAGCGTCCGGGACGGGAGCTCCTACGAGCAGTACTTC.

The chain employs TRBV5-1 and TRBJ1-5; 7 bases fit TRBD1. The CDR3 has 18 amino acids. Per germline, CDR1 SGHRS and CDR2 YFSETQ. After removal of 3 bases from V and 0 bases from J, the junction contained 12 bases not matched to a gene. CDR3 coding DNA: TGCGCCAGCAGCTCCCCACTACCGGGACAGCATAGCAATCAGCCCCAGCATTTT. It translates to CASSSPLPGQHSNQPQHF.

This clone was found a few times. This chain uses TRBV7-2 with TRBJ1-1; TRBD1 aligns across 8 bases. Germline V gene data show CDR1 as SGHTA and CDR2 as FQGNSA. This CDR3 is 13 amino acids long. The ends lost 5 bases at V and 4 bases at J; junction bases unmatched: 3. The CDR3 region has the DNA TGTGCCAGCAGCCAAACAGGGGGCACTGAAGCTTTCTTT. Translating it yields CASSQTGGTEAFF.

The chain combines TRBV5-1 with TRBJ2-7; TRBD2 aligns across 9 bases. The CDR3 spans 16 residues. Trimming cost V 4 bases and J 5 bases; bases outside gene matches: 13. Germline CDR1 and CDR2: SGHRS and YFSETQ. CDR3 sequence: CASSVRPLAGVNEQYF. The CDR3, as DNA: TGCGCCAGCAGCGTACGACCTTTAGCGGGAGTCAACGAGCAGTACTTC.

The chain links TRBV23-1 to TRBJ2-2, with D maybe TRBD2 (6 bases). TRBV23-1 is an ORF; its function is uncertain. Trimming took off 6 bases at V and 3 bases at J, with 17 bases between the two ends. This CDR3 contains 16 residues. For the CDR3, the DNA is TGCGCCAGCAGACCCCAGACGGGGGAGGACACCGGGGAGCTGTTTTTT. Translated, it gives CASRPQTGEDTGELFF.

The chain joins TRBV9 to TRBJ1-2; 7 nucleotides agree with TRBD1. Germline assignment: CDR1 SGDLS and CDR2 YYNGEE. V lost 0 bases to trimming and J lost 6 bases; unmatched junction nucleotides: 11. This CDR3 contains 16 residues. The CDR3 DNA reads as TGTGCCAGCAGCGTAGGGGTTAGGCAGACAGGGAATGGCTACACCTTC. Translation gives CASSVGVRQTGNGYTF.

CDR3 residues: CASSALERETQYF. CDR3 sequence (DNA): TGTGCCAGCAGTGCCCTGGAGAGAGAGACCCAGTACTTC. The genes are TRBV2 and TRBJ2-5; D gene unclear. The CDR3 is 13 residues long. V was pared by 4 bases and J by 4 bases, with 10 bases between. In germline, CDR1 is SNHLY, CDR2 FYNNEI.

V usage is TRBV28 and J usage is TRBJ2-5; D unresolved. V lost 3 bases and J lost 5, with 13 bases in between. Germline V lookup: CDR1 MDHEN, CDR2 SYDVKM. This CDR3 has 14 residues. CDR3 region: CASSFLGMEETQYF. The CDR3 region has the DNA TGTGCCAGCAGTTTTTTGGGGATGGAGGAGACCCAGTACTTC.

This clone has a single count. J is TRBJ2-1 and V is TRBV7-2; 9 bases are a match to TRBD2. The CDR3 length is 13 residues. Trimming cost V 6 bases and J 9 bases; bases outside gene matches: 6. Germline assignment: CDR1 SGHTA and CDR2 FQGNSA. CDR3 amino acids: CASSSHSGSEQFF. The CDR3 coding sequence is TGTGCCAGCAGTTCCCATAGCGGGAGTGAGCAGTTCTTC.

V gene TRBV5-4 combines with J gene TRBJ2-7; 7 bases fit TRBD1. The CDR3 runs 13 residues. Germline V gene lookup returns CDR1 SGHNT and CDR2 YYREEE (reference sequence). V gave up 2 bases and J gave up 6 bases; unmatched junction bases: 5. The CDR3 sequence: CASSFEGGREQYF. CDR3 DNA sequence: TGTGCCAGCAGCTTTGAAGGGGGCCGCGAGCAGTACTTC.

This sequence joins TRBV19 and TRBJ2-6; D gene uncertain. Per germline, CDR1 LNHDA and CDR2 SQIVND (reference sequence). V lost 3 bases to trimming and J lost 4 bases, with 16 bases between them. The CDR3 consists of 17 residues. CDR3 DNA sequence: TGTGCCAGTAGTATTGAGTTATTCCGGGTGGGGGCCAACGTCCTGACTTTC. Its protein is CASSIELFRVGANVLTF.

The gene calls are TRBV10-3 and TRBJ1-1, with no clear D. Trimming took 5 bases from V and 3 from J, leaving 7 bases between them. The CDR3 totals 12 residues. Germline CDR1 is ENHRY and CDR2 is SYGVKD. The CDR3 region has the DNA TGTGCCATCAGTCCCGGCTACACTGAAGCTTTCTTT. Translation gives CAISPGYTEAFF.

Written as DNA, the CDR3 is TGTGCCAGCAGCCGTGACACTCACCGGGGCAACACTGAAGCTTTCTTT. It encodes CASSRDTHRGNTEAFF. The V and J genes are TRBV11-2 and TRBJ1-1, with D tentatively TRBD1 (5 bases). Germline assignment: CDR1 SGHAT and CDR2 FQNNGV. This CDR3 spans 16 amino acids. V was pared by 5 bases and J by 2 bases, with 18 bases between. The full variable domain, rest sourced from reference TRBV11-2 and TRBJ1-1, is EAGVAQSPRYKIIEKRQSVAFWCNPISGHATLYWYQQILGQGPKLLIQFQNNGVVDDSQLPKDRFSAERLKGVDSTLKIQPAKLEDSAVYLCASSRDTHRGNTEAFFGQGTRLTVV.

The chain recombines TRBV27 with TRBJ1-2; D perhaps matches TRBD1 (6 bases). The CDR3 extends over 15 amino acids. The germline V gene encodes CDR1 MNHEY and CDR2 SMNVEV (reference sequence). The V end was cut by 4 bases, the J end by 4 bases, with 16 bases between. The CDR3 loop is CASSSSQGGGYGYTF. The CDR3 DNA sequence: TGTGCCAGCAGTTCCTCACAGGGTGGGGGCTATGGCTACACCTTC.

The rearrangement uses TRBV5-1 and TRBJ2-1, with a tentative D call TRBD1 (7 bases). Germline CDR1 is SGHRS and CDR2 is YFSETQ. This CDR3 is built from 17 residues. The V and J ends lost 4 bases and 2 bases respectively, with 19 bases between them. The CDR3 sequence: CASSGRGTVDTYNEQFF. For the CDR3, the DNA is TGCGCCAGCAGCGGGCGCGGGACAGTTGATACCTACAATGAGCAGTTCTTC. Using reference TRBV5-1 and TRBJ2-1 for the parts outside the CDR3, the full variable domain is KAGVTQTPRYLIKTRGQQVTLSCSPISGHRSVSWYQQTPGQGLQFLFEYFSETQRNKGNFPGRFSGRQFSNSRSEMNVSTLELGDSALYLCASSGRGTVDTYNEQFFGPGTRLTVL.

The chain joins TRBV27 to TRBJ1-1, with 7 bases identical to TRBD1. CDR1 is MNHEY and CDR2 is SMNVEV in the germline V gene (reference sequence). The CDR3 length is 15 residues. Germline trimming cut 2 bases from V and 5 bases from J; bases unmatched to any gene: 8. The CDR3 bases are TGTGCCAGCAGTTTAGGGGCAGGGGGAGTGACTGAAGCTTTCTTT. Amino acid sequence: CASSLGAGGVTEAFF.

This chain joins TRBV18 and TRBJ1-3; D is unclear. The CDR3 totals 14 residues. Looked up from germline, CDR1 is KGHSH and CDR2 is LQKENI. V shed 3 bases and J shed 4 bases, with 10 bases lying between them. CDR3 region: CASSPSGEGNTIYF. For the CDR3, the DNA is TGTGCCAGCTCACCTTCAGGAGAAGGAAACACCATATATTTT.

This sequence joins TRBV28 and TRBJ2-1; 7 bases are a match to TRBD1. The CDR3 has 15 residues. With V trimmed by 6 bases and J by 13 bases, 18 bases remained unmatched. Per the germline V gene, CDR1 is MDHEN and CDR2 is SYDVKM. Here the CDR3 DNA reads TGTGCCAGCAGCCATACCCTACCCGGGACAGTTCTACAGTTCTTC. Protein sequence: CASSHTLPGTVLQFF.

The chain has TRBV6-1 and TRBJ1-5; 11 positions match TRBD1. The CDR3 is 14 residues long. After removal of 6 bases from V and 3 bases from J, the junction contained 1 base not matched to a gene. Germline assignment: CDR1 MNHNS and CDR2 SASEGT. The CDR3 is CASRGQGDNQPQHF. In nucleotides, the CDR3 is TGTGCCAGCAGGGGACAGGGGGACAATCAGCCCCAGCATTTT.

The CDR3 is CASSLTSTGWGEQYF. CDR3 nucleotide sequence: TGTGCCAGCAGTTTAACCTCGACAGGGTGGGGCGAGCAGTACTTC. The V gene is TRBV27, the J gene TRBJ2-7, with 7 bases lining up with TRBD1. The V segment lost 2 bases and the J segment 6 bases; nucleotides outside the gene matches: 10. The CDR3 covers 15 residues. From germline, CDR1 is MNHEY and CDR2 SMNVEV (reference sequence).

This clone was observed a handful of times. This chain joins TRBV27 and TRBJ2-2, with no clear D. This CDR3 has 13 residues. The germline V gene encodes CDR1 MNHEY and CDR2 SMNVEV (reference sequence). Trimming removed 1 base at V and 6 bases at J, with 6 bases between. CDR3 sequence: CASSLYSAGELFF. CDR3 DNA sequence: TGTGCCAGCAGTTTATATTCAGCCGGGGAGCTGTTTTTT.

The chain uses TRBV25-1 and TRBJ1-1; D is possibly TRBD1 (5 bases). CDR1 is MGHDK, CDR2 SYGVNS, per germline. V was cut by 4 bases and J by 8 bases, with 17 bases left in between. The CDR3 extends over 14 amino acids. The chain's CDR3 is CASSGTGTGKEAFF. CDR3 coding DNA: TGTGCCAGCAGTGGGACCGGGACGGGGAAAGAAGCTTTCTTT.

CDR3 DNA: TGTGCCAGCAGCCAAGATGGGACTAGTGGGTACGGTGAGCAGTTCTTC. It translates to CASSQDGTSGYGEQFF. This chain uses TRBV4-2 with TRBJ2-1; 8 bases are shared with TRBD2. This CDR3 has 16 residues. Germline V lookup: CDR1 LGHNA, CDR2 YNFKEQ. Trimming at V came to 0 bases and at J to 9 bases, leaving 10 bases not matched to a gene.

The rearrangement links TRBV29-1 to TRBJ2-1; D uncertain. Trimming removed 7 bases from V and 0 bases from J, with 19 bases in between. Germline CDR1 is SQVTM and CDR2 is ANQGSEA. CDR3 length: 16 residues. The CDR3 sequence: CSALPARDHSYNEQFF. CDR3 coding DNA: TGCAGCGCCCTTCCGGCCCGTGACCACTCCTACAATGAGCAGTTCTTC.

This chain joins TRBV7-8 and TRBJ2-7; TRBD2 matches 7 bases. After removal of 5 bases from V and 2 bases from J, the junction contained 15 bases not matched to a gene. Germline assignment: CDR1 SGHVS and CDR2 FQNEAQ. The CDR3 length is 17 residues. CDR3 loop: CASSLNPTSADPYEQYF. The CDR3 nucleotides are TGTGCCAGCAGCCTAAACCCCACTAGCGCGGACCCCTACGAGCAGTACTTC.

The chain is built from TRBV27 and TRBJ1-1; D possibly corresponds to TRBD1 (6 bases). This CDR3 comprises 14 residues. The ends were cut back, 5 bases at V and 6 bases at J, with 16 bases in the middle. Germline values: CDR1 MNHEY, CDR2 SMNVEV (reference sequence). The CDR3 spells CASSPYREGAEAFF. CDR3 in DNA: TGTGCCAGCAGTCCGTACAGGGAGGGGGCTGAAGCTTTCTTT.

Note on this clone: Other nucleotide sequences from this sample produce the same CDR3. The chain combines TRBV4-1 with TRBJ2-1; unclear D gene. Germline V lookup: CDR1 MGHRA, CDR2 YSYEKL. V gave up 6 bases and J gave up 0 bases, with 9 bases separating them. The CDR3 has 14 residues. The CDR3 DNA follows: TGCGCCAGCAGTCCTGAGAGCTCCTACAATGAGCAGTTCTTC. Amino acid sequence: CASSPESSYNEQFF.